The TCR beta chain under discussion was sequenced for a study of CD8 T cells in Susac syndrome. With random hexamers, reverse transcription was performed on about 0.45 to 1 ug of RNA. immunoSEQ multiplex PCR amplified TCR beta CDR3 across 54 Vbeta, 13 Jbeta. Via MiXCR, TCRdb re-called the immunoSEQ multiplex PCR reads, giving one row per CDR3 protein. The sample yields about 300,000 distinct CDR3 sequences, around 85% seen once. The CDR3 spans 18 residues. V shed 0 bases and J 3 bases; nucleotides not matched to a gene: 13. Germline CDR1 reads MNHEY; CDR2 reads SVGEGT. The sequence was obtained from a human donor with multiple sclerosis. The sample taken for sequencing was CD8+ T cells from PBMCs. The genes are TRBV6-2 or TRBV6-3 and TRBJ2-7; 8 positions agree with TRBD2. Here the CDR3 DNA reads TGTGCCAGCAGTTACTCTACGGGGGGGACCTTCGGCCTCTACGAGCAGTACTTC. Translation: CASSYSTGGTFGLYEQYF.